This T cell receptor (beta chain) originates from a study of blood T cell repertoires in COVID-19. Study at large: COVID-19 samples, acute and convalescent, were from the United States, Italy and Spain. PBMCs, B-cell-depleted T cells, or T cells provided the cDNA or gDNA that made up the material.

CDR3 size: 12 residues. Trimming stripped 4 bases from V and 3 bases from J, with 5 bases between. Authors' data handling: Estimation of nucleated cell counts was performed using reference gene primer amplification. Profiling relied on immunoSEQ multiplex PCR, and the TCRdb table lists in-frame clones only, not all of them. The DNA gave D and trimming, while V, J and clone size come from that table. The sample lists roughly 280,000 clones, 75% to 90% occurring once. In regard to this clone: Other DNA sequences in the same sample also yield this CDR3.

The chain has TRBV12-3 or TRBV12-4 and TRBJ2-3; no clear D gene. The sample comprised peripheral blood. The receptor's source is a man younger than 40 with active or convalescent COVID-19. The CDR3 DNA follows: TGTGCCAGCAGTTCCTTGACAGATACGCAGTATTTT. This encodes CASSSLTDTQYF.